These 3 T cell receptor beta chains originate from one sample sequenced in a study of tissue T cells after allogeneic stem cell transplantation. Data came from immunoSEQ multiplex PCR; TCRdb stores just in-frame clones and leaves some out. This sample has some 1,600 clones, with 73% found just once. The starting material was esophagus tissue, obtained at autopsy. The receptor source for this set is a woman aged 18-55 years with breast cancer.

This rearrangement joins TRBV3-1 (or the pseudogene TRBV3-2) to TRBJ2-2; no reliable D call. V was pared by 4 bases and J by 5 bases, with 5 bases between. CDR3 length: 12 residues. Germline CDR1 and CDR2: LGHDT and YNNKEL (reference sequence). In DNA form, the CDR3 reads TGTGCCAGCAGCCCGGAAACCGGGGAGCTGTTTTTT. It translates to CASSPETGELFF.

The gene calls are TRBV15 and TRBJ2-1, with 7 bases lining up with TRBD2. Looked up from germline, CDR1 is LNHNV and CDR2 is YYDKDF (reference sequence). Trimming cost V 4 bases and J 5 bases; bases outside gene matches: 11. The CDR3 is made up of 16 amino acids. This chain's CDR3 is CATSNPVAGVNNEQFF. The DNA for the CDR3 is TGTGCCACCAGCAATCCCGTCGCGGGAGTAAACAATGAGCAGTTCTTC.

This chain links TRBV19 with TRBJ2-7, with 11 bases aligning to TRBD1. V dropped 5 bases and J dropped 4; count of bases not matched to a gene: 7. The germline V gene has CDR1 LNHDA and CDR2 SQIVND (reference sequence). The CDR3 sequence is 15 residues long. The CDR3 region has the DNA TGTGCCAGTAGTGTGAGGACAGGGGGCGCGTACGAGCAGTACTTC. Translation gives CASSVRTGGAYEQYF.